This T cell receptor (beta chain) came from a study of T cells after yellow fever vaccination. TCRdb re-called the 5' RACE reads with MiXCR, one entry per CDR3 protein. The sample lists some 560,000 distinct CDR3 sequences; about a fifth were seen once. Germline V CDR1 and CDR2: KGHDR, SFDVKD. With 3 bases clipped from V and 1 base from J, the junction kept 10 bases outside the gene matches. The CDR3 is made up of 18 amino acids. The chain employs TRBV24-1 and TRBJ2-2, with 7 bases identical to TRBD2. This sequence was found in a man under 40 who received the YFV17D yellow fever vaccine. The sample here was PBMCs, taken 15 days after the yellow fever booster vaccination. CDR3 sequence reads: CATSDPRGGSLNTGELFF. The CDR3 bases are TGTGCCACCAGTGATCCCCGGGGCGGGAGCCTGAACACCGGGGAGCTGTTTTTT.